This T cell receptor (beta chain) is from a study of cytomegalovirus exposure and HLA in healthy donors. The wider study: Assignment to the Caucasian-associated ancestry cluster applied to around 76% of the 350 to 500 genotyped donors.

Study-level results: A reported reduction in N-insertions relative to the roughly 670-donor mean was seen in an Asian-associated ancestry cluster in a later analysis. A later analysis revealed that TCR association rates differed between HLA loci, peaking at DRB1 and bottoming out at HLA-C.

The trim removed 0 bases at V and 4 bases at J, leaving 4 bases unmatched. This CDR3 has 16 residues. Per the germline V gene, CDR1 is SGHTA and CDR2 is FQGTGA. PCR was performed using 60 Vbeta and 13 Jbeta primers. Profiling relied on immunoSEQ multiplex PCR, and the TCRdb table lists in-frame clones only, not all of them. The sample contains 100,000 to 150,000 clones, 80% to 85% of which appear only once. This cohort consisted of healthy bone marrow donors. This clone was observed a single time. The antigen is unknown. Sequenced: PBMCs. V and J are TRBV7-3 and TRBJ2-1; 9 bases match TRBD2. The receptor was derived from a boy between 10 and 17 years old in good health and CMV-seronegative. The CDR3 loop is CASSLTGGRGYNEQFF. The CDR3 DNA reads as TGTGCCAGCAGCTTAACGGGCGGGAGGGGGTACAATGAGCAGTTCTTC.